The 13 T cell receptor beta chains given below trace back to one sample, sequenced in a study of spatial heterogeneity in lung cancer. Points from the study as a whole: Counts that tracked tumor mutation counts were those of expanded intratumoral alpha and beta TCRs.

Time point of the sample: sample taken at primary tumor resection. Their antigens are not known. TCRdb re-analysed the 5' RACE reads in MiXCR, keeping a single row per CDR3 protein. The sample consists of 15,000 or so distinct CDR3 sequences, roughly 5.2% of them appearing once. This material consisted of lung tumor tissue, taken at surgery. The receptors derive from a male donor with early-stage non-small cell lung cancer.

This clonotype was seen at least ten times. CDR3 nucleotide sequence: TGTGCCAGCTCACCAAGGACCTACGAGCAGTACTTC. As protein: CASSPRTYEQYF. The chain is built from TRBV18 and TRBJ2-7; no definite D call. The CDR3 loop spans 12 amino acids. Germline V gene data show CDR1 as KGHSH and CDR2 as LQKENI. Trimming left V 2 bases short and J 2 bases short, with 4 bases between.

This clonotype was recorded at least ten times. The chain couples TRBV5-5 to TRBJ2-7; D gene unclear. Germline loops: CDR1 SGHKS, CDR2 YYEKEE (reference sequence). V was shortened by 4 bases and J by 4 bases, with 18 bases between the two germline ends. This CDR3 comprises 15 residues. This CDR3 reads CASSNFPGPQYEQYF. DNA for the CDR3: TGTGCCAGCAGCAACTTCCCCGGCCCCCAATACGAGCAGTACTTC.

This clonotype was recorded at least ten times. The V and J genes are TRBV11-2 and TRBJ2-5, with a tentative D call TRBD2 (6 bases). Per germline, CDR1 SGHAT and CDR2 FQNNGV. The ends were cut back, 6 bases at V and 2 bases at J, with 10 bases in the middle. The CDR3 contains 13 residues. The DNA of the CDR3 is TGTGCCAGCAGTCAAGGGAGGCAAGAGACCCAGTACTTC. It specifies CASSQGRQETQYF.

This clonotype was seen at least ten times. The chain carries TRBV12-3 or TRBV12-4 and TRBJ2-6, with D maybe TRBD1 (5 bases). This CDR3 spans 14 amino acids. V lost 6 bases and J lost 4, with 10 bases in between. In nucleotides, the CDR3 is TGTGCCAGCAGGGGGCGGACCGGGGCCAACGTCCTGACTTTC. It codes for CASRGRTGANVLTF.

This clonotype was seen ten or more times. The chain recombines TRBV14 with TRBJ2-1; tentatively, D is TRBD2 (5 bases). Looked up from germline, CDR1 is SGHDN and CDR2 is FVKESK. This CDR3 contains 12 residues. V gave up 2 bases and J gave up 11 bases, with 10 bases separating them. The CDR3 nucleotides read TGTGCCAGCAGCCAATCCGGGATCCAGCAGTTCTTC. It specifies CASSQSGIQQFF.

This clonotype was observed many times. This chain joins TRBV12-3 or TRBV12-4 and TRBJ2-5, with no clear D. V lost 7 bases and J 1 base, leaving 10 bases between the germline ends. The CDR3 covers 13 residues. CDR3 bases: TGTGCCAGCAAGGTTCACATCCAAGAGACCCAGTACTTC. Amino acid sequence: CASKVHIQETQYF.

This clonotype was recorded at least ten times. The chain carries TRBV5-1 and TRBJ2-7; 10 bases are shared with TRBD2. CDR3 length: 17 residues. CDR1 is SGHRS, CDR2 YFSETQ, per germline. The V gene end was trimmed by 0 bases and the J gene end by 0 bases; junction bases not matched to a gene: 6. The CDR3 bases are TGCGCCAGCAGCTTGGCGGAGGAGCGGGAGGGCTCCTACGAGCAGTACGTC. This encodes CASSLAEEREGSYEQYV.

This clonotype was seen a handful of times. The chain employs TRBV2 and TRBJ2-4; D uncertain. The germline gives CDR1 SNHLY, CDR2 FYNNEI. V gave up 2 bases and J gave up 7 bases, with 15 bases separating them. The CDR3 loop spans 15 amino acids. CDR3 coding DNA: TGTGCCAGCAGTGAAATCGGACCCTCTGCGAACATTCAGTACTTC. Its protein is CASSEIGPSANIQYF.

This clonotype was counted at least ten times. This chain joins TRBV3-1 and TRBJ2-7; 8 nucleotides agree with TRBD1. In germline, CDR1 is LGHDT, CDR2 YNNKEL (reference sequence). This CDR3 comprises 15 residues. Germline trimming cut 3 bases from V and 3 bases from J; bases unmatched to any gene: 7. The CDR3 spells CASSHPRGPYYEQYV. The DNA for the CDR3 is TGTGCCAGCAGCCACCCCAGGGGGCCTTACTACGAGCAGTACGTC.

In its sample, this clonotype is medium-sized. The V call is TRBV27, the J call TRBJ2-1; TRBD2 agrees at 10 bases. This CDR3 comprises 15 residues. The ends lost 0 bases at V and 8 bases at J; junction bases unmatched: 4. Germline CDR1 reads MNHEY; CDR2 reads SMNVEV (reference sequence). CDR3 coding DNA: TGTGCCAGCAGTTTATCGGCTAGCGGGAGTTATGAGCAGTTCTTC. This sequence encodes CASSLSASGSYEQFF.

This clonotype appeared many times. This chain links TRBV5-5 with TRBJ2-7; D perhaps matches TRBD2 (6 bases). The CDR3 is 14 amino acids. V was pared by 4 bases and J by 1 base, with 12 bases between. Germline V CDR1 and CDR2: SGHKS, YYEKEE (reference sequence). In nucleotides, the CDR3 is TGTGCCAGCAGCCGGGGGACGCCTTCCTACGAGCAGTACTTC. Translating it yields CASSRGTPSYEQYF.

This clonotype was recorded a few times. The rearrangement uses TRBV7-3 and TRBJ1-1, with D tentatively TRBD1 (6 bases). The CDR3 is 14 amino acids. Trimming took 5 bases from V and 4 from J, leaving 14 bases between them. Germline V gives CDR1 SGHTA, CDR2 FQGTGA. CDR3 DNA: TGTGCCAGCAGCGCTACCGGGGGGGCCACTGAAGCTTTCTTT. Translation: CASSATGGATEAFF.

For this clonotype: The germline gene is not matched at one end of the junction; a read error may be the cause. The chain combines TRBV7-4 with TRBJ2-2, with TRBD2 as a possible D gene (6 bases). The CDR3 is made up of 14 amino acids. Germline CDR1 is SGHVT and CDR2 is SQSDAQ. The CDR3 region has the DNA TGTGCCAGCAGCTTACGGGGGTTCACCGGGGAGCCGTTTTTT. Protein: CASSLRGFTGEPFF.